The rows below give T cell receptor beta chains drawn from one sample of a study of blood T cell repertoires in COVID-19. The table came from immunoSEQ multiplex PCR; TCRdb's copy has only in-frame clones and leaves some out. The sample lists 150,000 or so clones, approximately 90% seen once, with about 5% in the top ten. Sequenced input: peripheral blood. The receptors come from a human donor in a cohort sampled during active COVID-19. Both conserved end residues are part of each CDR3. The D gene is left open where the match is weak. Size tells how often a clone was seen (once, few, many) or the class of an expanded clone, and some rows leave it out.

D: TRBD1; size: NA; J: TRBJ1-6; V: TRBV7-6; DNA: TGTGCCAGCAGCCCAGGACAGGGGGGGAATTCACCCCTCCACTTT; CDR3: CASSPGQGGNSPLHF
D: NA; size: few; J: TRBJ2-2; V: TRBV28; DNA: TGTGCCAGCAGACGGGGTATTAACACCGGGGAGCTGTTTTTT; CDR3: CASRRGINTGELFF
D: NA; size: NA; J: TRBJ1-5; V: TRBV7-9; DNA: TGTGCCAGCAGCCCGGGGAGTCAGCCCCAGCATTTT; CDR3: CASSPGSQPQHF
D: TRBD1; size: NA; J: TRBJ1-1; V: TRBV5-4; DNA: TGTGCCAGCAGCGATCTCCGGGACAGGGTACCCACTGAAGCTTTCTTT; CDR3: CASSDLRDRVPTEAFF
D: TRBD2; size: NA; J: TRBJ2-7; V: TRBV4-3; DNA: TGCGCCAGCAGCCAAGATCCTAGCGGGGCATACGAGCAGTACTTC; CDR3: CASSQDPSGAYEQYF
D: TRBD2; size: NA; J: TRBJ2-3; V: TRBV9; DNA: TGTGCCAGCAGCGTAGAGGGACTAGCATTCACAGATACGCAGTATTTT; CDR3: CASSVEGLAFTDTQYF
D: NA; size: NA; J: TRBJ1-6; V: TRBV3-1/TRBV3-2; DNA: TGTGCCAGCAGCCAAGAGTCAGGTTCCGCGAGTTCACCCCTCCACTTT; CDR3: CASSQESGSASSPLHF
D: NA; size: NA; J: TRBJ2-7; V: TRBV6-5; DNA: TGTGCCAGCAGCCCCAGGCACGGATCCTACGAGCAGTACTTC; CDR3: CASSPRHGSYEQYF
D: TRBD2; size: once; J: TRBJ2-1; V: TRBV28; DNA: TGTGCCAGCAGCTTGGGGAGGGCCGGGGATGAGCAGTTCTTC; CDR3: CASSLGRAGDEQFF
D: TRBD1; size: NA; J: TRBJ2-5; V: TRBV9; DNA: TGTGCCAGCAGCAACACAGGGGGATTTGACCAAGAGACCCAGTACTTC; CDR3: CASSNTGGFDQETQYF
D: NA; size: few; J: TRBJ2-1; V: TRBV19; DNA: TGTGCCAGTACCAGTGGGCCCAGCTCCTACAATGAGCAGTTCTTC; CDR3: CASTSGPSSYNEQFF
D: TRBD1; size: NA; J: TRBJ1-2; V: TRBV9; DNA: TGTGCCAGCAGCCAGTCGGCGGGGATTGAAGGACAGGGAGGGTATGGCTACACCTTC; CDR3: CASSQSAGIEGQGGYGYTF